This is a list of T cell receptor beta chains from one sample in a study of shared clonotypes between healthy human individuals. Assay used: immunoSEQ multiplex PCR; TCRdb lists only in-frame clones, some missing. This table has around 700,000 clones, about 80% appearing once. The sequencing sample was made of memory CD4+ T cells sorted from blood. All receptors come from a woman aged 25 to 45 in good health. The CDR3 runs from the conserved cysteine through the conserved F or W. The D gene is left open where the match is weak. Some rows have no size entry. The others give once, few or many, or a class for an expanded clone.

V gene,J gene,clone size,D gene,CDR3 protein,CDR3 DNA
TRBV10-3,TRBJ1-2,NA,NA,CAISDQGNYGYTF,TGTGCCATCAGTGACCAGGGAAACTATGGCTACACCTTC
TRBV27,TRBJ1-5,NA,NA,CASSQTVNQPQHF,TGTGCCAGCAGCCAGACAGTCAATCAGCCCCAGCATTTT
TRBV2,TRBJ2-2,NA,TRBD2,CASRFKVAGGRGELFF,TGTGCCAGCAGGTTCAAGGTAGCGGGAGGGCGCGGGGAGCTGTTTTTT
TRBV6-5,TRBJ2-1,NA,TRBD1,CASRPPGQTNNEQFF,TGTGCCAGCAGACCCCCGGGACAGACCAATAATGAGCAGTTCTTC
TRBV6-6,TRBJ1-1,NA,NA,CASSSHMNTEAFF,TGTGCCAGCAGTTCGCATATGAACACTGAAGCTTTCTTT
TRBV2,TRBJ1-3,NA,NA,CASSPGEKNTIYF,TGTGCCAGCAGTCCAGGAGAGAAAAACACCATATATTTT
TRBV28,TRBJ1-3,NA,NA,CASSLRNTIYF,TGTGCCAGCAGTTTAAGAAACACCATATATTTT
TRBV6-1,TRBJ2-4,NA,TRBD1,CASSEAGGQGKAKNIQYF,TGTGCCAGCAGTGAAGCGGGGGGACAGGGCAAAGCCAAAAACATTCAGTACTTC
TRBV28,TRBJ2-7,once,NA,CASSLFLRGMGANHGFPYEQYF,TGTGCCAGCAGTTTATTTTTACGGGGGATGGGCGCTAATCATGGATTTCCCTACGAGCAGTACTTC
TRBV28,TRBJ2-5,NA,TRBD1,CASSLFQGAVETQYF,TGTGCCAGCAGTTTATTCCAGGGGGCTGTGGAGACCCAGTACTTC
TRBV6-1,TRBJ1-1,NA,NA,CASSANMNTEAFF,TGTGCCAGCAGTGCTAACATGAACACTGAAGCTTTCTTT
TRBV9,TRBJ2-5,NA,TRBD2,CASSVGTSGRGEETQYF,TGTGCCAGCAGCGTTGGGACTAGCGGGAGAGGAGAGGAGACCCAGTACTTC
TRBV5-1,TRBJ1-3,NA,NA,CASSLSAHSSSGNTIYF,TGCGCCAGCAGCTTGTCTGCACATTCGAGCTCTGGAAACACCATATATTTT
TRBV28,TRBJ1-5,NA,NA,CASSRQVNQPQHF,TGTGCCAGCAGCCGACAAGTTAATCAGCCCCAGCATTTT
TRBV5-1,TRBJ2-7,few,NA,CASKWEGGNEQYF,TGCGCCAGCAAATGGGAGGGGGGCAACGAGCAGTACTTC
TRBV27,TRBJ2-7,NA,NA,CASSLVMGPYEQYF,TGTGCCAGCAGTTTAGTGATGGGCCCCTACGAGCAGTACTTC
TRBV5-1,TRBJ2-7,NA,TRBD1,CASDPGTGGLKQYF,TGCGCCAGCGATCCGGGGACAGGGGGCTTGAAGCAGTACTTC
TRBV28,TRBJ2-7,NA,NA,CASSGGHSYEQYF,TGTGCCAGTTCCGGGGGACACTCCTACGAGCAGTACTTC
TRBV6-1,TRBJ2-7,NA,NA,CATRWSGVYEQYF,TGTGCCACCAGATGGTCAGGTGTGTACGAGCAGTACTTC
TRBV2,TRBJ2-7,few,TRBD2,CASMVGTTYEQYF,TGTGCCAGCATGGTGGGGACTACCTACGAGCAGTACTTC
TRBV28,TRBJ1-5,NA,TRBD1,CASSEGQRLGQPQHF,TGTGCCAGCAGTGAGGGACAGCGTTTAGGTCAGCCCCAGCATTTT
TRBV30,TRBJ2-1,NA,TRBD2,CAWKGLAGVREQFF,TGTGCCTGGAAAGGACTAGCGGGAGTGAGGGAGCAGTTCTTC
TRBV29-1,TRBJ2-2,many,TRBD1,CSATGQGYTGELFF,TGCAGCGCTACGGGACAGGGGTACACCGGGGAGCTGTTTTTT
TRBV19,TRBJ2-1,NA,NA,CASSLGGGYEQFF,TGTGCCAGTAGTTTAGGGGGAGGTTATGAGCAGTTCTTC
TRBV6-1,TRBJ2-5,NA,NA,CASSEWTTQETQYF,TGTGCCAGCAGTGAGTGGACTACACAAGAGACCCAGTACTTC
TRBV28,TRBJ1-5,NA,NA,CASSLQVVGQPQHF,TGTGCCAGCAGTTTACAAGTCGTCGGTCAGCCCCAGCATTTT
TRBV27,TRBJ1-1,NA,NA,CASSAGRFAEAFF,TGTGCCAGCAGCGCCGGACGATTTGCCGAGGCTTTCTTT
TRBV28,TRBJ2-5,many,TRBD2,CASSLSPAGGMETQYF,TGTGCCAGCAGTTTATCCCCAGCGGGAGGGATGGAGACCCAGTACTTC
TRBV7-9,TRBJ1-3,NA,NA,CASSLAAGLRGNTIYF,TGTGCCAGCAGCTTGGCCGCGGGGCTCCGCGGAAACACCATATATTTT
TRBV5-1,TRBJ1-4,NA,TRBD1,CASSSTGVGNEKLFF,TGCGCCAGCAGCTCGACAGGGGTCGGTAATGAAAAACTGTTTTTT
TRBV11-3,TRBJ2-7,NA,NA,CASSLNPGDEQYF,TGTGCCAGCAGCTTAAATCCGGGAGACGAGCAGTACTTC
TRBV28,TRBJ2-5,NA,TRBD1,CASSRTGGALETQYF,TGTGCCAGCAGCCGTACAGGGGGCGCGTTAGAGACCCAGTACTTC
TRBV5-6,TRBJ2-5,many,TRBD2,CASSRGTSGRRLGETQYF,TGTGCCAGCAGCCGGGGCACTAGCGGGAGAAGGTTAGGAGAGACCCAGTACTTC
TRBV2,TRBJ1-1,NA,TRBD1,CASSDRGLDGTEAFF,TGTGCCAGCAGCGACAGGGGGCTAGATGGGACTGAAGCTTTCTTT
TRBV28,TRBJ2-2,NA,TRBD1,CASSGKPGQTTSNTGELFF,TGTGCCAGCAGTGGGAAACCGGGACAGACAACATCCAACACCGGGGAGCTGTTTTTT
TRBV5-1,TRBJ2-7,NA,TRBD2,CASSSPGLGRGEQYF,TGCGCCAGCAGCTCCCCGGGACTAGGACGTGGAGAGCAGTACTTC
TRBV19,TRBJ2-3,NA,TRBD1,CASSEGQGRADTQYF,TGTGCCAGTAGCGAGGGACAGGGTCGTGCAGATACGCAGTATTTT
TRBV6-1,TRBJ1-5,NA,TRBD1,CASSELPPYPGQGSLQPQHF,TGTGCCAGCAGTGAACTCCCTCCCTACCCGGGACAGGGCTCTTTGCAGCCCCAGCATTTT